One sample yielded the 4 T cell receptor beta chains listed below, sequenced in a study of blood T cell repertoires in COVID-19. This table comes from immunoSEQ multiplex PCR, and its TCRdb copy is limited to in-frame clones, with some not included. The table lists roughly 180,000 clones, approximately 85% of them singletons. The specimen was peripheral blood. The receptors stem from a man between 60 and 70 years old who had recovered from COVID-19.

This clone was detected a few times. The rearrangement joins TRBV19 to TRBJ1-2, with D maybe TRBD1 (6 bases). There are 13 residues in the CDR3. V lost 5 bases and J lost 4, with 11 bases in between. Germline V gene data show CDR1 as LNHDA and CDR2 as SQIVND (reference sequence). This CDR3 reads CASSSDRRYGYTF. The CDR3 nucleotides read TGTGCCAGTAGTTCTGACAGGCGCTATGGCTACACCTTC.

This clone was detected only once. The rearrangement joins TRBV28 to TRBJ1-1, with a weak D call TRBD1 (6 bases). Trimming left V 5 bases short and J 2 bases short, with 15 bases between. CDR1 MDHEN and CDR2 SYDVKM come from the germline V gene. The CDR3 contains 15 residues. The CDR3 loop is CASSPIGGVNTEAFF. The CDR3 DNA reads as TGTGCCAGCAGTCCAATAGGGGGGGTTAACACTGAAGCTTTCTTT.

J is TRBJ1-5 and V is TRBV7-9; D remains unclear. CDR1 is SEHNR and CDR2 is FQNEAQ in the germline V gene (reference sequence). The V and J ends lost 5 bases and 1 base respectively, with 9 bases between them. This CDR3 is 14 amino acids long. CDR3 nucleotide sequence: TGTGCCAGCAGCCCAGTTCAAAGCAATCAGCCCCAGCATTTT. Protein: CASSPVQSNQPQHF.

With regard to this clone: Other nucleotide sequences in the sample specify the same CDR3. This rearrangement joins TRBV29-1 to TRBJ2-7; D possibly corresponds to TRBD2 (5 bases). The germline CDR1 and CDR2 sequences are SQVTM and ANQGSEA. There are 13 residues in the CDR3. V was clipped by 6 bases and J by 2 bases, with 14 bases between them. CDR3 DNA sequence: TGCAGCGTGATCCTCGGAGGAGCCTACGAGCAGTACTTC. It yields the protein CSVILGGAYEQYF.